These T cell receptor beta chains were read from a single sample in a study of blood T cell repertoires in COVID-19. Here immunoSEQ multiplex PCR was the method, and the copy in TCRdb shows in-frame clones only, minus some. The table includes about 63,000 clones, 88% detected once. The sequencing input was peripheral blood. The receptors shown here come from a human donor in a cohort sampled during active COVID-19. CDR3s include the opening cysteine and the closing phenylalanine or tryptophan. Clone size is not always given. Where it is, it says once, few, many or a class for expanded clones.

>TRBJ1-2|.|TRBV7-2|15
CASSLDLGGQIGYTF
>TRBJ2-1|once|TRBV7-2|14
CASSLAQGYNEQFF
>TRBJ1-6|.|TRBV7-9|14
CASSGDRDNSPLHF
>TRBJ2-1|.|TRBV30|16
CAWGISGGTVSYEQFF
>TRBJ2-2|.|TRBV29-1|15
CSVGTSGRRTGELFF
>TRBJ2-5|.|TRBV19|14
CASSMRRQQETQYF
>TRBJ1-6|.|TRBV2|15
CASSGPTGGSSPLHF
>TRBJ2-2|.|TRBV27|14
CASSRLAGSGELFF
>TRBJ2-1|.|TRBV18|15
CASSPTASSYNEQFF
>TRBJ2-5|.|TRBV6-5|15
CASRRTVNWEETQYF
>TRBJ1-4|.|TRBV4-3|16
CASSQAQGATNEKLFF
>TRBJ1-5|.|TRBV19|16
CASSIGRGQNNQPQHF
>TRBJ2-3|once|TRBV30|14
CAWRAGQNTDTQYF
>TRBJ2-7|.|TRBV3-1/TRBV3-2|14
CASSHRQGDYEQYF
>TRBJ2-3|.|TRBV5-1|12
CASSLSTDTQYF
>TRBJ2-1|.|TRBV7-2|15
CASSLSGGPYNEQFF
>TRBJ2-6|.|TRBV7-9|14
CASSPYRVDNVLTF
>TRBJ1-5|.|TRBV2|15
CASSVEQVLNQPQHF
>TRBJ2-1|.|TRBV7-9|15
CASSGIAGANNEQFF
>TRBJ1-2|.|TRBV28|12
CASSQGQGSYTF
>TRBJ2-3|.|TRBV7-3|16
CASSPRQRGSTDTQYF
>TRBJ1-4|.|TRBV19|16
CASRGVTTSSNEKLFF
>TRBJ1-6|.|TRBV7-2|14
CASSFVRVNSPLHF
>TRBJ2-3|.|TRBV24-1|15
CATSDLRGGLYTQYF
>TRBJ2-1|.|TRBV5-1|15
CASSFGGSSYNEQFF
>TRBJ2-7|few|TRBV4-2|13
CASSQDLSYEQYF
>TRBJ2-1|.|TRBV7-6|16
CASSQRGSVSYNEQFF
>TRBJ2-1|.|TRBV7-3|13
CASSGQGYNEQFF
>TRBJ1-1|once|TRBV6-6|14
CASIRQGKETEAFF
>TRBJ1-4|.|TRBV15|15
CATSRERTGREKLFF
>TRBJ1-6|.|TRBV7-2|15
CASSTRQGGNSPLHF
>TRBJ2-7|.|TRBV6-1|14
CASTFGGSSYEQYF
>TRBJ2-3|once|TRBV13|16
CASSSLIGGSTDTQYF
>TRBJ1-2|.|TRBV12-3/TRBV12-4|12
CASSPGTMGYTF
>TRBJ1-2|.|TRBV4-2|14
CASSQDWGLGGYTF
>TRBJ1-3|.|TRBV7-9|16
CASSHPVGPSGNTIYF
>TRBJ1-3|once|TRBV6-5|16
CASSYLGGMGGNTIYF
>TRBJ1-6|.|TRBV5-8|13
CASSRDRGSPLHF
>TRBJ1-4|once|TRBV6-5|15
CASSKPGQENEKLFF
>TRBJ2-1|.|TRBV7-2|13
CASSHLQLAAQFF
>TRBJ2-3|.|TRBV21-1|16
CASSKNRDSETDTQYF
>TRBJ2-7|once|TRBV5-4|16
CASSLEASGRGPEQYF
>TRBJ2-1|.|TRBV6-4|14
CASRDELSYNEQFF
>TRBJ1-1|.|TRBV6-5|16
CASSYSRSGGYTEAFF
>TRBJ2-2|.|TRBV7-2|16
CASSRQGGGLAGELFF
>TRBJ2-2|.|TRBV18|13
CASSTGDTGELFF
>TRBJ1-1|.|TRBV18|16
CASSLTRVRENTEAFF
>TRBJ1-6|.|TRBV18|14
CASSLGQVYSPLHF
>TRBJ2-1|.|TRBV5-5|15
CASSFGGSPSNEQFF